These 18 T cell receptor beta chains share one sample of origin, sequenced in a study of T cell changes during pregnancy in multiple sclerosis (dated by TCRdb to about 2019). Library preparation used the immunoSEQ multiplex PCR assay. The table comes from immuneACCESS by way of TCRdb, which keeps in-frame sequences with V and J called. Part of the clones is missing from these tables; in studies checked, under half for an unresolved V gene and the rest for unknown reasons. The sample data list over 65,000 clones, and 91% of these were observed just once. Of the sample, 0.86% falls within the top ten clones. The input for sequencing was peripheral blood, taken in the second trimester of pregnancy. Receptors originate from a female donor with multiple sclerosis, enrolled in a pregnancy study.

V is TRBV4-3 and J is TRBJ1-2; D may be TRBD1 (5 bases). CDR3 length: 15 amino acids. V lost 1 base, J lost 6 bases, and 15 bases lay in between. The germline V gene has CDR1 LGHNA and CDR2 YSLEER. The CDR3 sequence is CASSQGTQGRHGYTF. CDR3 sequence (DNA): TGCGCCAGCAGCCAAGGTACCCAGGGTCGCCATGGCTACACCTTC.

The chain joins TRBV2 to TRBJ2-4, with TRBD1 matching over 7 bases. V trimming: 5 bases; J trimming: 0 bases; junction bases outside the gene matches: 1. Germline values: CDR1 SNHLY, CDR2 FYNNEI. The CDR3 is 14 residues long. The CDR3 loop is CASSTGEAKNIQYF. The CDR3 DNA reads as TGTGCCAGCAGTACAGGGGAAGCCAAAAACATTCAGTACTTC.

This sequence joins TRBV9 and TRBJ2-7; unclear D gene. Germline-derived CDR1 and CDR2 are SGDLS and YYNGEE. This CDR3 has 15 amino acids. Between the trimmed V and J ends, which lost 4 bases and 3 bases, there was a span of 17 bases. CDR3 in amino acids: CASSPQELLVYEQYF. The CDR3 DNA reads as TGTGCCAGCAGCCCCCAGGAACTCCTGGTCTACGAGCAGTACTTC.

The rearrangement links TRBV9 to TRBJ2-3, with 10 bases lining up with TRBD2. J gave up 6 bases and V 0 bases, and 10 bases lay outside the gene matches. This CDR3 is built from 17 residues. CDR1 and CDR2 (germline): SGDLS, YYNGEE. CDR3 amino acids: CASSVEGSGGAKDTQYF. CDR3 coding DNA: TGTGCCAGCAGCGTAGAGGGCAGCGGGGGGGCCAAGGATACGCAGTATTTT.

The V gene is TRBV11-3, the J gene TRBJ2-7; 9 nucleotides line up with TRBD1. V lost 5 bases, J lost 4 bases, and 9 bases stayed unmatched. CDR1 and CDR2 from the germline V gene are SGHNT and YENEEA. This CDR3 is built from 15 residues. DNA for the CDR3: TGTGCCAGCAGCCTCGCTCCGGGACAGGGTTACGAGCAGTACTTC. As protein: CASSLAPGQGYEQYF.

The V and J genes are TRBV11-2 and TRBJ2-7; 8 bases are a match to TRBD1. This CDR3 is built from 17 residues. Germline V gene sequence: CDR1 SGHAT, CDR2 FQNNGV. V dropped 5 bases and J dropped 0; count of bases not matched to a gene: 12. The CDR3 loop reads CASSPGPRDRTSYEQYF. CDR3 bases: TGTGCCAGCAGCCCCGGCCCGCGGGACAGGACCTCCTACGAGCAGTACTTC.

The chain links TRBV9 to TRBJ1-3, with TRBD1 matching 9 bases. The V and J ends lost 6 bases and 1 base, in that order; junction bases with no gene match: 5. Germline V gene data show CDR1 as SGDLS and CDR2 as YYNGEE. This CDR3 contains 15 residues. In DNA, the CDR3 is TGTGCCAGCACCAGGACAGGGGATTCTGGAAACACCATATATTTT. It yields the protein CASTRTGDSGNTIYF. The full variable domain, rest sourced from reference TRBV9 and TRBJ1-3, is DSGVTQTPKHLITATGQRVTLRCSPRSGDLSVYWYQQSLDQGLQFLIQYYNGEERAKGNILERFSAQQFPDLHSELNLSSLELGDSALYFCASTRTGDSGNTIYFGEGSWLTVV.

This clone was seen a single time. The chain is built from TRBV18 and TRBJ1-4; perhaps TRBD1 as D (6 bases). Germline V gene lookup returns CDR1 KGHSH and CDR2 LQKENI. The V end lost 2 bases, the J end lost 5 bases, and 15 bases lay between the germline ends. The CDR3 loop spans 16 amino acids. The chain's CDR3 is CASSPGGGRRNEKLFF. As DNA, the CDR3 is TGTGCCAGCTCACCAGGGGGCGGGAGAAGGAATGAAAAACTGTTTTTT.

The J gene is TRBJ1-6, the V gene TRBV7-6; D ambiguous. V dropped 9 bases and J dropped 8 bases, with 5 bases sitting between them. CDR3 size: 10 residues. Germline assignment: CDR1 SGHVS and CDR2 FNYEAQ. The CDR3, as DNA: TGTGCCAGACGCGATTCACCCCTCCACTTT. This encodes CARRDSPLHF.

This sequence joins TRBV19 and TRBJ1-1; D is perhaps TRBD1 (6 bases). V gave up 2 bases and J gave up 5 bases, with 21 bases separating them. The CDR3 sequence is 17 residues long. The germline gives CDR1 LNHDA, CDR2 SQIVND (reference sequence). CDR3 in amino acids: CASSIRGHRVLGTEAFF. The CDR3 DNA is TGTGCCAGTAGTATACGGGGACACAGGGTGCTGGGGACTGAAGCTTTCTTT.

The J gene is TRBJ1-3, the V gene TRBV5-6; D unresolved. Germline CDR1 SGHDT, CDR2 YYEEEE. V lost 0 bases and J lost 5, with 12 bases in between. CDR3 length: 15 residues. Here the CDR3 reads CASSLATAARNTIYF. The CDR3 DNA is TGTGCCAGCAGCTTGGCAACTGCGGCGCGAAACACCATATATTTT.

The genes are TRBV27 and TRBJ2-1, with 8 bases lining up with TRBD2. Germline V gene data show CDR1 as MNHEY and CDR2 as SMNVEV (reference sequence). After removal of 1 base from V and 8 bases from J, the junction contained 13 bases not matched to a gene. The CDR3 runs to 17 residues. The CDR3 sequence: CASSLFGAGGGTDEQFF. CDR3 DNA sequence: TGTGCCAGCAGTTTATTTGGGGCGGGCGGGGGGACGGATGAGCAGTTCTTC.

The gene calls are TRBV5-4 and TRBJ1-1, with D hard to call. The germline CDR1 and CDR2 sequences are SGHNT and YYREEE (reference sequence). The CDR3 has 14 amino acids. The V gene lost 2 bases and the J gene lost 0 bases, with 8 bases spanning the gap. CDR3 in amino acids: CASSFPSVNTEAFF. The DNA of the CDR3 is TGTGCCAGCAGCTTTCCTTCGGTGAACACTGAAGCTTTCTTT.

This chain links TRBV10-3 with TRBJ1-3, with no clear D. Trimming removed 1 base from V and 4 bases from J, with 8 bases in between. The CDR3 covers 14 residues. Looked up from germline, CDR1 is ENHRY and CDR2 is SYGVKD. CDR3 sequence reads: CAISELTPGNTIYF. CDR3 nucleotides: TGTGCCATCAGTGAGTTGACTCCCGGAAACACCATATATTTT.

This chain connects TRBV9 to TRBJ2-1, with 11 bases matching TRBD2. The CDR3 extends over 19 amino acids. The J segment lost 8 bases and the V segment lost 2 bases, leaving 18 bases of the junction unmatched. Germline values: CDR1 SGDLS, CDR2 YYNGEE. CDR3 nucleotide sequence: TGTGCCAGCAGCGTTACTAGCGGGGGACCCCGTACGAGTGGCGATGAGCAGTTCTTC. Encoded protein: CASSVTSGGPRTSGDEQFF. The complete variable domain, with remaining parts taken from reference TRBV9 and TRBJ2-1, reads DSGVTQTPKHLITATGQRVTLRCSPRSGDLSVYWYQQSLDQGLQFLIQYYNGEERAKGNILERFSAQQFPDLHSELNLSSLELGDSALYFCASSVTSGGPRTSGDEQFFGPGTRLTVL.

V usage is TRBV11-3 and J usage is TRBJ2-2; 7 bases are shared with TRBD2. V shed 5 bases, J shed 4 bases, and the junction held 7 bases outside the gene matches. This CDR3 has 15 amino acids. CDR1 SGHNT and CDR2 YENEEA come from the germline V gene. CDR3 bases: TGTGCCAGCAGCACGGGAGTAGCGGGCACCGGGGAGCTGTTTTTT. This translates into CASSTGVAGTGELFF.

The chain recombines TRBV6-5 with TRBJ1-2; 8 nucleotides align to TRBD1. The V and J ends lost 6 bases and 4 bases, in that order; junction bases with no gene match: 7. The germline V gene has CDR1 MNHEY and CDR2 SVGAGI. The CDR3 is made up of 14 amino acids. CDR3 region: CASSLQGASYGYTF. CDR3 bases: TGTGCCAGCAGCCTTCAGGGGGCGAGCTATGGCTACACCTTC.

This sequence joins TRBV2 and TRBJ2-7; D remains ambiguous. Per the germline V gene, CDR1 is SNHLY and CDR2 is FYNNEI. The CDR3 runs 11 residues. V shed 7 bases and J shed 2 bases, with 6 bases lying between them. CDR3 amino acids: CASNAAYEQYF. Written as DNA, the CDR3 is TGTGCCAGCAACGCGGCCTACGAGCAGTACTTC. Combining the CDR3 with reference TRBV2 and TRBJ2-7 gives the whole variable domain EPEVTQTPSHQVTQMGQEVILRCVPISNHLYFYWYRQILGQKVEFLVSFYNNEISEKSEIFDDQFSVERPDGSNFTLKIRSTKLEDSAMYFCASNAAYEQYFGPGTRLTVT.